This is a list of T cell receptor beta chains from one sample in a study of response to subunit inactivated influenza vaccine. TCRdb re-called the RT-PCR reads through MiXCR, storing one row per CDR3 protein. Found here are around 570,000 distinct CDR3 sequences, approximately 10% of them singletons; the top ten hold 8% to 13%. The same sample was also used in a study of T cells expressing NK-cell markers.

The sequences come from PBMCs from blood, collected on the day of vaccination. The receptor source for this set is a man between 45 and 60 years old who received an inactivated influenza vaccine. Both conserved end residues are part of each CDR3. Fields, in order: CDR3 DNA, CDR3 protein, D gene, J gene, V gene, clone size. A D gene is named only where the DNA matches it firmly. A row's size may be missing; if present it is once, few, many or a size class.

TGTGCCACCAGCAGAGATAGGGATGGGGAAATTTGGACCCAGTACTTC,CATSRDRDGEIWTQYF,.,TRBJ2-5,TRBV15,.
TGTGCCAGCAGCGTAGACAACTACTATGGCTACACCTTC,CASSVDNYYGYTF,.,TRBJ1-2,TRBV9,few
TGCAGTGCTAGCGACCGGAGCGAGGGCTACACCTTC,CSASDRSEGYTF,.,TRBJ1-2,TRBV20-1,few
TGTGCCAGCCCCTCGGGGAACACCGGGGAGCTGTTTTTT,CASPSGNTGELFF,.,TRBJ2-2,TRBV28,.
TGCGCCAGCAGCGAAACTAGCGGAGATCACTACAATGAGCAGTTCTTC,CASSETSGDHYNEQFF,TRBD2,TRBJ2-1,TRBV4-3,.
TGTGCCAGCAGCACGCTACTAGCGGGAGACACCGGGGAGCTGTTTTTT,CASSTLLAGDTGELFF,TRBD2,TRBJ2-2,TRBV4-2,.
TGTGCCAGCAGCTTAGAAGGGACTGGCTACACCTTC,CASSLEGTGYTF,.,TRBJ1-2,TRBV7-2,.
TGTGCCAGTAGCAAACAGCAGCAAGAGACCCAGTACTTC,CASSKQQQETQYF,.,TRBJ2-5,TRBV19,.
TGTGCCTGGAGTGTGGGGGGCTTGAACACTGAAGCTTTCTTT,CAWSVGGLNTEAFF,.,TRBJ1-1,TRBV30,few
TGTGACAGCAGTTTCCCGGGGAAAGCTTTCTTT,CDSSFPGKAFF,.,TRBJ1-1,TRBV12-3/TRBV12-4,.
TGTGCCTCGGCAGATCTCCCAGATACGCAGTATTTT,CASADLPDTQYF,.,TRBJ2-3,TRBV12-3/TRBV12-4,few
TGCAGTGCTAGACCACGACCGAATGAGCAGTTCTTC,CSARPRPNEQFF,.,TRBJ2-1,TRBV20-1,many
TGCAGTGCTGGGCCGCCCCAGCATTTT,CSAGPPQHF,.,TRBJ1-5,TRBV20-1,few
TGTGCCAGCAGCTTGGTGGAGTACGAGCAGTACTTC,CASSLVEYEQYF,.,TRBJ2-7,TRBV5-6,.
TGCGCCAGCAGCAGACTCCGGGACAGACAAGAGACCCAGTACTTC,CASSRLRDRQETQYF,TRBD1,TRBJ2-5,TRBV5-1,few
TGTGCCAGCAGTGATAGGGTGAAGGGACTCTATGGCTACACCTTC,CASSDRVKGLYGYTF,.,TRBJ1-2,TRBV6-1,few
TGTGCCAGCAGACTTGGCCCTACTAGCGATACGCAGTATTTT,CASRLGPTSDTQYF,.,TRBJ2-3,TRBV12-3/TRBV12-4,.
TGTGCCAGCAGTCCCCCAACCGGGACTAGCGGGAGTAATGAGCAGTTCTTC,CASSPPTGTSGSNEQFF,TRBD2,TRBJ2-1,TRBV12-3/TRBV12-4,.
TGTGCCAGCAGCCAAGTGGCGGGGCTAACCTACGAGCAGTACTTC,CASSQVAGLTYEQYF,.,TRBJ2-7,TRBV7-2,.
TGTGCCAGCAGAGCGACAGGGGACCAGCCCCAGCATTTT,CASRATGDQPQHF,TRBD1,TRBJ1-5,TRBV6-2/TRBV6-3,few
TGTGCCAGCAGTTTTGGGCGGAGCAATGAGCAGTTCTTC,CASSFGRSNEQFF,.,TRBJ2-1,TRBV12-3/TRBV12-4,few
TGTGCCAGCAGTTTGGGTCAGGGGGCTCAAGATACGCAGTATTTT,CASSLGQGAQDTQYF,TRBD1,TRBJ2-3,TRBV12-3/TRBV12-4,many
TGTGCCAGCAGTTCCCAGGGCCGTTTTGGGTATGGCTACACCTTC,CASSSQGRFGYGYTF,.,TRBJ1-2,TRBV27,.
TGCAGTGCTAGAGTAGGACTTGCGAATTACAATGAGCAGTTCTTC,CSARVGLANYNEQFF,.,TRBJ2-1,TRBV20-1,.
TGCGCCAGCAGCCAAGAGGCTGCGGCCACAATGAGCATACTCTGGCAGTTCTTC,CASSQEAAATMSILWQFF,.,TRBJ2-1,TRBV4-1,few
TGTGCCAGCAGTGAAGGGGTTCAGCCCCAGCATTTT,CASSEGVQPQHF,.,TRBJ1-5,TRBV2,few
TGTGCCAGCAGCTCAGGGGGTGCGGGACGGTACGAGCAGTACTTC,CASSSGGAGRYEQYF,.,TRBJ2-7,TRBV7-9,.
TGCGCCAGCAGCCAAGATGGCGGGGGGACTAGCGGACTCACAGATACGCAGTATTTT,CASSQDGGGTSGLTDTQYF,TRBD2,TRBJ2-3,TRBV4-3,few
TGTGCCACCAGTGATTCGGGGGGCACAGATACGCAGTATTTT,CATSDSGGTDTQYF,.,TRBJ2-3,TRBV24-1,many
TGTGCCAGCAGTTTGGGGGACCGAATGAGGGGCTACACCTTC,CASSLGDRMRGYTF,.,TRBJ1-2,TRBV12-3/TRBV12-4,few
TGTGCCAGCAGCTACTACCAAGGGGGCACTGAAGCTTTCTTT,CASSYYQGGTEAFF,.,TRBJ1-1,TRBV11-2,many
TGTGCCAGCAGCCAAGGTGCGACGGGGGGATTTAACAATGAGCAGTTCTTC,CASSQGATGGFNNEQFF,TRBD2,TRBJ2-1,TRBV3-1,few
TGTGCCATCAGTGGAGGAGCACAGGGTACTGGGGCCAACGTCCTGACTTTC,CAISGGAQGTGANVLTF,.,TRBJ2-6,TRBV10-3,.
TGTGCCAGCTCACCCACGGAGACAAGACCTGGAAACACCATATATTTT,CASSPTETRPGNTIYF,.,TRBJ1-3,TRBV18,few
TGTGCCAGCAGCTTAGCGCTCGTCGGCTCTGGGGCCAACGTCCTGACTTTC,CASSLALVGSGANVLTF,.,TRBJ2-6,TRBV7-8,.
TGTGCCAGCTCACCACCGAATAGCGGGGGGGCAAGTGAGCAGTTCTTC,CASSPPNSGGASEQFF,TRBD2,TRBJ2-1,TRBV18,few
TGCAGCGTTCTTGACAACGGATCCTACGAGCAGTACTTC,CSVLDNGSYEQYF,.,TRBJ2-7,TRBV29-1,.
TGTGCCAGCAGCCGCCGACAGGGTGAGCAGTTCTTC,CASSRRQGEQFF,TRBD1,TRBJ2-1,TRBV7-2,few
TGTGCCAGCAGCCGCCAAGGGGCCCAGGGGGGAACTGAAGCTTTCTTT,CASSRQGAQGGTEAFF,TRBD1,TRBJ1-1,TRBV4-2,many
TGTGCCAGCAGTTCGTGGATCAGCAATCAGCCCCAGCATTTT,CASSSWISNQPQHF,.,TRBJ1-5,TRBV6-2/TRBV6-3,.
TGTGCCAGCAGCTTTGACGGGGGCTCGTCCGAGCAGTACTTC,CASSFDGGSSEQYF,.,TRBJ2-7,TRBV11-2,few
TGTGCCAGCAGCTTAGTAGGGGGAACTAGCGGGAGGCTTGAGACCCAGTACTTC,CASSLVGGTSGRLETQYF,TRBD2,TRBJ2-5,TRBV7-8,.
TGTGCCAGCAGCTGGGACCACTCCACCACCTACGAGCAGTACTTC,CASSWDHSTTYEQYF,.,TRBJ2-7,TRBV7-2,.
TGTGCCAGCAGCTTAGTCAAGGGACGGTCGACCGGGGAGCTGTTTTTT,CASSLVKGRSTGELFF,.,TRBJ2-2,TRBV11-2,.
TGTGCCAGCAAGACACCCGCGAACACCGGGGAGCTGTTTTTT,CASKTPANTGELFF,.,TRBJ2-2,TRBV6-1,few
TGCGCCAGCAGCTTGGCCCAGGGCGAGCAGTACTTC,CASSLAQGEQYF,.,TRBJ2-7,TRBV5-1,many
TGTGCCAGCAGTTTTTTAAGGAACACCGGGGAGCTGTTTTTT,CASSFLRNTGELFF,.,TRBJ2-2,TRBV12-3/TRBV12-4,.
TGTGCCAGCAGCGTAGGTAGCACCGGGGAGCTGTTTTTT,CASSVGSTGELFF,.,TRBJ2-2,TRBV9,.
TGTGCCAGCAGTTTTGCCCTAACCGGGACTGAAGCTTTCTTT,CASSFALTGTEAFF,.,TRBJ1-1,TRBV12-3/TRBV12-4,few
TGTGCCAGCACAGGGGGCGGACCTCACAATGAGCAGTTCTTC,CASTGGGPHNEQFF,TRBD1,TRBJ2-1,TRBV28,few
TGTGCCAGCAGCCTGGACCCGAGCTCCTACAATGAGCAGTTCTTC,CASSLDPSSYNEQFF,.,TRBJ2-1,TRBV5-5,many
TGTGCCAGCAGCTTAAGAGGGGGCTGGACTGAAGCTTTCTTT,CASSLRGGWTEAFF,TRBD1,TRBJ1-1,TRBV7-3,few
TGTGCCAGTAGTGCCGACTTAACAGAATACGAGCAGTACTTC,CASSADLTEYEQYF,.,TRBJ2-7,TRBV19,few